A selection of T cell receptor beta chains follows, all from one sample in a study of T cells in localized non-small cell lung cancer. TCRdb keeps only in-frame clones here, not all; method: immunoSEQ multiplex PCR. The sample yields 55,000 to 75,000 clones, 90% to 95% seen once. The material was peripheral blood, obtained before any cancer treatment. All receptors come from a man between 40 and 70 years old with stage I lung adenocarcinoma. Both conserved end residues are part of each CDR3. A D gene is named only where the DNA matches it firmly. Size is omitted from some rows. Given values are once, few, many or a class for expanded clones.

DNA | CDR3 | D | size | J | V | length
TGTGCCAGTAGTATAGATGGGACAAACACAGATACGCAGTATTTT | CASSIDGTNTDTQYF | . | . | TRBJ2-3 | TRBV19 | 15
TGTGCCAGCAGTGAGCTGGACCTGTACAACTCAGCGAACACCGGGGAGCTGTTTTTT | CASSELDLYNSANTGELFF | . | once | TRBJ2-2 | TRBV6-1 | 19
TGCAGCGTTGAAGCGGAGGGACAGGGCTACGAGCAGTACTTC | CSVEAEGQGYEQYF | TRBD1 | . | TRBJ2-7 | TRBV29-1 | 14
TGTGCCAGCAGCTCCCCCCGCCCGGTCCCCAATGAGCAGTTCTTC | CASSSPRPVPNEQFF | . | once | TRBJ2-1 | TRBV7-9 | 15
TGTGCCAGCAGCGCCGGCACAGGGATAACCTACGAGCAGTACTTC | CASSAGTGITYEQYF | . | . | TRBJ2-7 | TRBV14 | 15
TGCAGCGTGCGTACCGGGACAGGTAACAATGAGCAGTTCTTC | CSVRTGTGNNEQFF | TRBD1 | . | TRBJ2-1 | TRBV29-1 | 14
TGCGCCAGCAGCTTGCAGGGGGCTTGGGGTAGTAATGAAAAACTGTTTTTT | CASSLQGAWGSNEKLFF | TRBD1 | . | TRBJ1-4 | TRBV5-1 | 17
TGTGCCAGCAGCCTTGGGGAGACAGGGCCGACTCGGACCCAGTACTTC | CASSLGETGPTRTQYF | TRBD1 | . | TRBJ2-5 | TRBV11-2 | 16
TGTGCCAGCAGTGAAGAGAGCGGGAGGGGATACGAGCAGTACTTC | CASSEESGRGYEQYF | TRBD2 | . | TRBJ2-7 | TRBV2 | 15
TGTGCCAGCAGCTTAAATCAGGGTCACACAGATACGCAGTATTTT | CASSLNQGHTDTQYF | . | . | TRBJ2-3 | TRBV7-2 | 15
TGTGCCAGCAGCTTAGGTGGGGCCAGCTCCTACAATGAGCAGTTCTTC | CASSLGGASSYNEQFF | . | once | TRBJ2-1 | TRBV11-3 | 16
TGTGCCAGCAGCTTAGATCCGTGGGGGAGAATAATGAACACTGAAGCTTTCTTT | CASSLDPWGRIMNTEAFF | . | . | TRBJ1-1 | TRBV7-9 | 18
TGTGCCAGCAGCGTAGAGCGGCAAGAGACCCAGTACTTC | CASSVERQETQYF | . | . | TRBJ2-5 | TRBV9 | 13
TGTGCCAGCATCCTCACCCAACTAGCGGGAGTGTCAGATACGCAGTATTTT | CASILTQLAGVSDTQYF | TRBD2 | . | TRBJ2-3 | TRBV7-9 | 17
TGCGCCAGCAGCTTGAATATCGGAAACTCCTACGAGCAGTACTTC | CASSLNIGNSYEQYF | . | . | TRBJ2-7 | TRBV5-1 | 15